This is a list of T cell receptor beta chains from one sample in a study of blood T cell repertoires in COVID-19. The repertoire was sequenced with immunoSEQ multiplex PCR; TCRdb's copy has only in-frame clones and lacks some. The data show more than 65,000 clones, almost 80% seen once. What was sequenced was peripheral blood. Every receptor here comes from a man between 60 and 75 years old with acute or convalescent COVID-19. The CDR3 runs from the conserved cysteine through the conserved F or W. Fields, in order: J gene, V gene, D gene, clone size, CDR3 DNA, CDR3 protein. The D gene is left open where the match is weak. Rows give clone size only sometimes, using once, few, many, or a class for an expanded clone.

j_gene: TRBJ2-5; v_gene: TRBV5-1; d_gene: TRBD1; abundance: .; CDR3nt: TGCGCCAGCAGCACCGGACAGGGGAGAGAGACCCAGTACTTC; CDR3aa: CASSTGQGRETQYF
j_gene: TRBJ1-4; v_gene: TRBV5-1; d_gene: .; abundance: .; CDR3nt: TGCGCCAGCAGCCAGGGTTCCCTTGAAAAACTGTTTTTT; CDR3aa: CASSQGSLEKLFF
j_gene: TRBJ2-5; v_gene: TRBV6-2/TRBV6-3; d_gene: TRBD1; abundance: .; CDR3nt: TGTGCCAGCACCCCTCGGATCCAGGGGGTTTGGGAGACCCAGTACTTC; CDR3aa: CASTPRIQGVWETQYF
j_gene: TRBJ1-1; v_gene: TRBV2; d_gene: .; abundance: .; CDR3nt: TGTGCCAGCAGGCGGGAAAGTTCGGGAGGGAACACTGAAGCTTTCTTT; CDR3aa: CASRRESSGGNTEAFF
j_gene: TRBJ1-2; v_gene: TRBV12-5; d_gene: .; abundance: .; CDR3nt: TGTGCTAGTGGTTCCCCGGGTGTGTACACCAACTATGGCTACACCTTC; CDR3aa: CASGSPGVYTNYGYTF
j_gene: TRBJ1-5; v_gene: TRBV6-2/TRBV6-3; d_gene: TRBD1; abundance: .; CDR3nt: TGTGCCAGCAGTCGCCACGGGACAGAGAATAGCAATCAGCCCCAGCATTTT; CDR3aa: CASSRHGTENSNQPQHF
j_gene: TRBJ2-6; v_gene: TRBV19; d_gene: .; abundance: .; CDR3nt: TGTGCCAGTAGTATTACAGGGACATCTGTGGCCAACGTCCTGACTTTC; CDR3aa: CASSITGTSVANVLTF
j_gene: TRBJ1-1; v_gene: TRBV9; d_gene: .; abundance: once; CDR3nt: TGTGCCAGCAGCCCCGAGGTGGTTATCACTGAAGCTTTCTTT; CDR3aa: CASSPEVVITEAFF
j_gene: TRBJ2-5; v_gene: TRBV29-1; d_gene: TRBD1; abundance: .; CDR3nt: TGCAGCGTAAGGGACAGGGAAAAAGAGACCCAGTACTTC; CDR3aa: CSVRDREKETQYF
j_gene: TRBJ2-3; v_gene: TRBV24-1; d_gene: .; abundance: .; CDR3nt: TGTGCCACCAGTGACCGGGGTTACACAGATACGCAGTATTTT; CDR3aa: CATSDRGYTDTQYF
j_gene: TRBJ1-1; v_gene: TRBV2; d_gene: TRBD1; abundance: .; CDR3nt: TGTGCCAGCAGTGAGGGACAGCCGAACACTGAAGCTTTCTTT; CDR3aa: CASSEGQPNTEAFF
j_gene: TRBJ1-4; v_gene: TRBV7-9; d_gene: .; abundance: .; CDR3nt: TGTGCCAGCAGCCCCCCGGAGCGGGGGGCGAATGAAAAACTGTTTTTT; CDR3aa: CASSPPERGANEKLFF
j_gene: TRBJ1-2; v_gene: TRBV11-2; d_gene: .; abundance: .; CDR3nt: TGTGCCAGCAGCACGGACATTTCCTATGGCTACACCTTC; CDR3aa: CASSTDISYGYTF
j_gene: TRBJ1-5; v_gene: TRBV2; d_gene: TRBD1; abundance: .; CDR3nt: TGTGCCAGCAGTCGGACAGGGGGGAGCAATCAGCCCCAGCATTTT; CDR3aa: CASSRTGGSNQPQHF
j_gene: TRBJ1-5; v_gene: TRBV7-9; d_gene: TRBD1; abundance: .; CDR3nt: TGTGCCAGCAGCAAAACAGGGGCGGGTCAGCCCCAGCATTTT; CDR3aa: CASSKTGAGQPQHF
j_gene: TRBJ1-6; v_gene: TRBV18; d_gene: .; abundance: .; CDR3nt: TGTGCCAGCTCACCAATAAGACAGGTGAATTCACCCCTCCACTTT; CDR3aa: CASSPIRQVNSPLHF
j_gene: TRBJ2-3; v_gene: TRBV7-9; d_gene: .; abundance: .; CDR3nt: TGTGCCAGCAGTCCAGGGGCTAGCACAGATACGCAGTATTTT; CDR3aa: CASSPGASTDTQYF
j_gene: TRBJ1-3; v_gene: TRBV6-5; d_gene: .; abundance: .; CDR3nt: TGTGCCAGCAGTTCGGGGGAAACTCTCGACACCATATATTTT; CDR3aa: CASSSGETLDTIYF
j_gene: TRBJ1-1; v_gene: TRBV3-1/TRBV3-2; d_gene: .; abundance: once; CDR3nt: TGTGCCAGCAGCCAAGCTCTAGCGGTGACGAACACTGAAGCTTTCTTT; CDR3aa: CASSQALAVTNTEAFF
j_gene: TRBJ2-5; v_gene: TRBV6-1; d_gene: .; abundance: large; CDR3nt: TGTGCCAGCAGTGATTTTCGGTCCCAAGAGACCCAGTACTTC; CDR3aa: CASSDFRSQETQYF
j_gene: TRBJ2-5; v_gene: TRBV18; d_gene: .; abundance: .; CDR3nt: TGTGCCAGCTCACCGCCCTCCCGGGAGACCCAGTACTTC; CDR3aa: CASSPPSRETQYF
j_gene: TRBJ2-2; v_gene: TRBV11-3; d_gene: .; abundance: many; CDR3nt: TGTGCCAGCAGCTATACAACGAACACCGGGGAGCTGTTTTTT; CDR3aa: CASSYTTNTGELFF
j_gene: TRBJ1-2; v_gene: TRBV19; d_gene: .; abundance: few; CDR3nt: TGTGCCAGTAGCCAGGGGATGGCAGGACTCTCCTTGTATGGCTACACCTTC; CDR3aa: CASSQGMAGLSLYGYTF
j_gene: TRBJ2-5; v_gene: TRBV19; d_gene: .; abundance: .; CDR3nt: TGTGCCAGTAGTACCCTGGACAGAGAAGAGACCCAGTACTTC; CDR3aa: CASSTLDREETQYF
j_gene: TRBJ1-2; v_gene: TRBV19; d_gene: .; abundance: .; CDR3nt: TGTGCCAGTAGTGTGGGACGGGGGGTTCTCTATGGCTACACCTTC; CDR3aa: CASSVGRGVLYGYTF
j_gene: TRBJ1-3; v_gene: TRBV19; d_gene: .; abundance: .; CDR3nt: TGTGCCAGTACGATTGGGGCACCTGGAAACACCATATATTTT; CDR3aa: CASTIGAPGNTIYF
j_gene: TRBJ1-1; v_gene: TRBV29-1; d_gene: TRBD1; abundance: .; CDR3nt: TGCAGCGTCCAACCCGGGACAGCTGAAGCTTTCTTT; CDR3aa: CSVQPGTAEAFF
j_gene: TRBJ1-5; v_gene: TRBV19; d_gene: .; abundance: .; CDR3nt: TGTGCCAGTAGTACTCAATGGAGCAGGGATCGACAGCCCCAGCATTTT; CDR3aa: CASSTQWSRDRQPQHF
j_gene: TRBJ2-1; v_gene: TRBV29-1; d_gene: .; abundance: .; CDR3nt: TGCAGCGTTGACTACAGGGACTCCTACAATGAGCAGTTCTTC; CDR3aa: CSVDYRDSYNEQFF
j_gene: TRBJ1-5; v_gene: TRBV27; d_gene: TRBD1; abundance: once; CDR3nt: TGTGCCAGCAGACAAAACAGGGGTCAGCCCCAGCATTTT; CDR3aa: CASRQNRGQPQHF
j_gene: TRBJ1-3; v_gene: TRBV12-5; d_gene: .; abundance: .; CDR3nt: TGTGCTAGTGGCTCCGGACAGCCTGGAAACACCATATATTTT; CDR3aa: CASGSGQPGNTIYF
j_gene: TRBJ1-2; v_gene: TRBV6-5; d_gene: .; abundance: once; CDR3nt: TGTGCCAGCAGGCTCGGTCTCGACTATGGCTACACCTTC; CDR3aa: CASRLGLDYGYTF
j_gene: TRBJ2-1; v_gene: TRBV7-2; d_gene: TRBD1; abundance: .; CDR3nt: TGTGCCAGCAGCTTAAGATGGGACAGGGTTTACAATGAGCAGTTCTTC; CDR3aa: CASSLRWDRVYNEQFF
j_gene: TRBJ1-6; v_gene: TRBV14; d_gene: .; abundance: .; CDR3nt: TGTGCCAGCAGCCAAAAATTATCCTATAATTCACCCCTCCACTTT; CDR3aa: CASSQKLSYNSPLHF
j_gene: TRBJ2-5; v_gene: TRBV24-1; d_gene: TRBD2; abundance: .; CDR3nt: TGTGCCACCAGTGATTTGTCGTCGGGGGGGCCCGAGACCCAGTACTTC; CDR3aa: CATSDLSSGGPETQYF
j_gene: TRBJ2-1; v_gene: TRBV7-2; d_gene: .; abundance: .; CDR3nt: TGTGCCAGCAGCCTAATGGCGCTAGCGATGAGCTCCTACAATGAGCAGTTCTTC; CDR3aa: CASSLMALAMSSYNEQFF
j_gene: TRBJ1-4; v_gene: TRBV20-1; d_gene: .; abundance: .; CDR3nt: TGCAGTGCTAGAGATAGCAAACGGGTGTTTTTT; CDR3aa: CSARDSKRVFF
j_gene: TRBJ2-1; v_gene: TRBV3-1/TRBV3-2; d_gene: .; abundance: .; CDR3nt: TGTGCCAGCAGCATCCCCTCTCCAGGGGCCTCTGAGCAGTTCTTC; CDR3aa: CASSIPSPGASEQFF
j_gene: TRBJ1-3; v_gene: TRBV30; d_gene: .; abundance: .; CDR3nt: TGTGCCTGGAGTCCCCTGGGAAACACCATATATTTT; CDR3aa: CAWSPLGNTIYF